These 15 T cell receptor beta chains were sequenced from one sample in a study of somatic mutations in cytotoxic T cells in rheumatoid arthritis. The assay was immunoSEQ multiplex PCR, and TCRdb's table has in-frame clones only and misses some. The repertoire holds some 21,000 clones, with 80% to 90% as singletons. The sample was CD8+ T cells sorted from blood. These receptors were taken from an adult with rheumatoid arthritis.

The chain links TRBV27 to TRBJ2-7, with TRBD1 matching over 7 bases. V lost 9 bases, J lost 1 base, and 0 bases stayed unmatched. The CDR3 spans 11 residues. CDR1 and CDR2 (germline): MNHEY, SMNVEV (reference sequence). DNA for the CDR3: TGTGCCAGGACAGGGTCCTACGAGCAGTACTTC. Translated, it gives CARTGSYEQYF.

This clone came up a few times. The germline gene is not matched at one end of the junction; a read error may be the cause. The gene calls are TRBV7-8 and TRBJ1-5; TRBD1 might be the D (6 bases). CDR3 length: 15 amino acids. Germline V gene sequence: CDR1 SGHVS, CDR2 FQNEAQ. CDR3 nucleotides: TGTGCCAGCAGCTTCAGGGGCGATATCAATCTGCCCCAGCATTTT. The encoded protein is CASSFRGDINLPQHF.

The rearrangement joins TRBV10-2 to TRBJ1-2; possibly TRBD1 for D (6 bases). Germline CDR1 is WSHSY and CDR2 is SAAADI. This CDR3 contains 14 residues. V dropped 1 base and J dropped 8 bases, with 14 bases sitting between them. The CDR3 is CASSELIGGDGYTF. Written as DNA, the CDR3 is TGCGCCAGCAGTGAGTTGATAGGGGGTGACGGCTACACCTTC.

This chain joins TRBV15 and TRBJ2-7, with 10 positions matching TRBD1. The CDR3 is made up of 15 amino acids. From germline, CDR1 is LNHNV and CDR2 YYDKDF (reference sequence). V lost 0 bases and J lost 3; bases outside the gene matches: 2. The CDR3 sequence is CATSREGQGLYEQYF. The CDR3 region has the DNA TGTGCCACCAGCAGAGAGGGACAGGGGCTCTACGAGCAGTACTTC.

This chain joins TRBV7-3 and TRBJ2-3, with unresolved D. This CDR3 region has 14 residues. CDR1 and CDR2 (germline): SGHTA, FQGTGA. V lost 3 bases to trimming and J lost 4 bases, with 11 bases between them. CDR3 DNA sequence: TGTGCCAGCAGCTTGGAGACCGTGGCAGATACGCAGTATTTT. Its protein product is CASSLETVADTQYF.

The rearrangement uses TRBV5-1 and TRBJ1-5; D is undetermined. CDR3 length equals 14 residues. Germline V gene sequence: CDR1 SGHRS, CDR2 YFSETQ. V shed 4 bases and J shed 4 bases, with 12 bases lying between them. The CDR3 bases are TGCGCCAGCAGCCTGAGTCCCGGGAATCAGCCCCAGCATTTT. This encodes CASSLSPGNQPQHF.

The gene calls are TRBV11-1 and TRBJ2-5; 7 bases map to TRBD2. Germline lookup yields CDR1 SGHAT and CDR2 FQDESV (reference sequence). After removal of 2 bases from V and 3 bases from J, the junction contained 3 bases not matched to a gene. CDR3 length equals 14 residues. The CDR3 bases are TGTGCCAGCAGCTTATATGCGGGAGAAGAGACCCAGTACTTC. This gives the protein CASSLYAGEETQYF. Filled out from reference TRBV11-1 and TRBJ2-5, the complete variable domain reads EAEVAQSPRYKITEKSQAVAFWCDPISGHATLYWYRQILGQGPELLVQFQDESVVDDSQLPKDRFSAERLKGVDSTLKIQPAELGDSAMYLCASSLYAGEETQYFGPGTRLLVL.

In its sample, this clone was seen once. V gene TRBV2 combines with J gene TRBJ2-2; weak D call: TRBD2 (7 bases). This CDR3 contains 16 residues. Germline CDR1 is SNHLY and CDR2 is FYNNEI. Trimming cost V 7 bases and J 7 bases, with 22 bases left between them. As DNA, the CDR3 is TGTGCCAGCACCCCCGCGCGGGGGCCTGTTGTCGGGGAGCTGTTTTTT. It encodes CASTPARGPVVGELFF.

Within the sample, this clone is medium-sized. The rearrangement joins TRBV4-2 to TRBJ2-7, with TRBD1 matching 9 bases. Germline V lookup: CDR1 LGHNA, CDR2 YNFKEQ. The CDR3 spans 17 residues. V lost 1 base, J lost 3 bases, and 10 bases stayed unmatched. The CDR3 sequence is CASSQAPPGQGGYEQYF. The CDR3 bases are TGTGCCAGCAGCCAAGCGCCCCCGGGACAGGGCGGCTACGAGCAGTACTTC.

This chain connects TRBV29-1 to TRBJ2-5; TRBD1 is a possible D gene (6 bases). The germline gives CDR1 SQVTM, CDR2 ANQGSEA. The CDR3 is 12 residues long. V was shortened by 5 bases and J by 3 bases, with 10 bases between the two germline ends. CDR3 DNA sequence: TGCAGCGTTCCGAGGACAGAAGAGACCCAGTACTTC. It translates to CSVPRTEETQYF.

The V call is TRBV27, the J call TRBJ2-5; 7 nucleotides agree with TRBD1. Trimming removed 6 bases from V and 3 bases from J; junction bases left unmatched: 7. CDR1 and CDR2 from the germline V gene are MNHEY and SMNVEV (reference sequence). This CDR3 is 14 amino acids long. The CDR3 region is CASRGQDNKETQYF. The CDR3 DNA sequence: TGTGCCAGCAGAGGACAGGATAACAAAGAGACCCAGTACTTC.

The V and J genes are TRBV7-2 and TRBJ2-1; a possible D gene is TRBD1 (7 bases). Trimming removed 3 bases from V and 5 bases from J, with 14 bases in between. The CDR3 extends over 15 amino acids. Germline V CDR1 and CDR2: SGHTA, FQGNSA. The CDR3 spells CASSFGGGWNNEQFF. CDR3 DNA sequence: TGTGCCAGCAGCTTTGGAGGGGGCTGGAACAATGAGCAGTTCTTC.

V and J are TRBV20-1 and TRBJ2-7; D unresolved. Trimming removed 1 base from V and 3 bases from J, with 4 bases in between. CDR3 length: 11 amino acids. CDR1 and CDR2 (germline): DFQATT, SNEGSKA (reference sequence). Written as DNA, the CDR3 is TGCAGTGCTAGAGGTGACTACGAGCAGTACTTC. It encodes CSARGDYEQYF.

The rearrangement links TRBV6-5 to TRBJ2-3; weak D call: TRBD1 (6 bases). CDR1 is MNHEY and CDR2 is SVGAGI in the germline V gene. Trimming removed 6 bases at V and 2 bases at J, with 12 bases between. This CDR3 comprises 14 residues. The CDR3 DNA reads as TGTGCCAGCAGCCTAGGGGGTTTCACAGATACGCAGTATTTT. Residues: CASSLGGFTDTQYF.

The chain carries TRBV27 and TRBJ2-7; 12 positions agree with TRBD2. Germline V gives CDR1 MNHEY, CDR2 SMNVEV (reference sequence). J was trimmed by 2 bases and V by 3 bases; bases with no gene match: 2. This CDR3 comprises 15 residues. Here the CDR3 reads CASSLASGGAYEQYF. Here the CDR3 DNA reads TGTGCCAGCAGTTTGGCTAGCGGGGGGGCCTACGAGCAGTACTTC.